This TCR beta chain appears in the sequencing data of a study of blood T cell repertoires in COVID-19 (TCRdb year 2020). With regard to the full study: Samples from collaborators originated in the United States, Italy and Spain and spanned both the acute and convalescent phases of COVID-19. The samples were drawn from two sources: the first 160 participants of the ongoing ImmuneRACE study, and 1,200 or so subjects contributed by 6 global collaborators. The prospective study material was composed of cDNA or gDNA derived from T cells, B-cell-depleted T cells, or PBMCs. Where available, HLA class I and class II types were taken from metadata supplied by the sample provider and were not determined by assay-based typing. The repertoires were made available in a free public database intended to serve as a resource for research on the immune response to SARS-CoV-2. Nearly every sample came with metadata listing a de-identified subject ID, COVID-19 status, age in years and sex. Subjects who had been exposed to COVID-19, were actively infected with it, or had recovered from it provided the deeply sampled blood TCRbeta repertoires that made up the dataset. The research as a whole found: The quantity of clinical and demographic metadata differed by source and by participant and was supplied without curation.

The immunoSEQ Assay, a bias-controlled multiplex PCR, was used to amplify TCRbeta CDR3 regions from genomic DNA. For the original study's pipeline: Nucleated cell counts per sample were estimated from amplification of reference gene primers within the assay. Sequence reads were collapsed and filtered to measure the absolute abundance of every unique TCRbeta CDR3 rearrangement. For each sample, productive Simpson clonality was calculated by taking the square root of Simpson's diversity index across productive rearrangements. Here the immuneACCESS table is served through TCRdb, limited to in-frame sequences with V and J called. Missing clones are a known gap in these copies; in checked studies unresolved V genes cover under half, and the rest lacks a known reason. For V, J and clone size, that table is used; D and trimming come from the DNA. Counted in this sample were under 250,000 clones; around 83% of them appeared once. The ten largest clones represent 7.5% to 10% of the sample.

Remarks on this clone: Its specific antigen is unknown. The record has no base qualities; no much larger clone is one base away.

As encoded in the germline V gene, CDR1 is LGHNT while CDR2 is FRNRAP. The V and J ends are trimmed by 0 bases and 1 base, leaving 19 bases between them. The CDR3 holds 19 amino acids from the cysteine to the phenylalanine. Only the CDR3 part of the read is kept: 57 bases, read in frame from the first base. Whole blood was collected in K2EDTA tubes by collaborating institutions according to the institutions' own protocols. For TCRbeta analysis, collaborators shipped samples in one of three forms: frozen whole blood, isolated PBMCs, or DNA extracted from either of those sample types. The clonotype originates from a man older than 75 with acute or convalescent COVID-19. The V and J segments used are TRBV12-5 and TRBJ1-5; perhaps TRBD1 is the D gene, with 5 bases matching. Sequencing was performed on peripheral blood. Here is the DNA: TGTGCTAGTGGTTTGGTAATCGGGGAGGGAGGGGCCAGCAATCAGCCCCAGCATTTT. The translation is CASGLVIGEGGASNQPQHF.